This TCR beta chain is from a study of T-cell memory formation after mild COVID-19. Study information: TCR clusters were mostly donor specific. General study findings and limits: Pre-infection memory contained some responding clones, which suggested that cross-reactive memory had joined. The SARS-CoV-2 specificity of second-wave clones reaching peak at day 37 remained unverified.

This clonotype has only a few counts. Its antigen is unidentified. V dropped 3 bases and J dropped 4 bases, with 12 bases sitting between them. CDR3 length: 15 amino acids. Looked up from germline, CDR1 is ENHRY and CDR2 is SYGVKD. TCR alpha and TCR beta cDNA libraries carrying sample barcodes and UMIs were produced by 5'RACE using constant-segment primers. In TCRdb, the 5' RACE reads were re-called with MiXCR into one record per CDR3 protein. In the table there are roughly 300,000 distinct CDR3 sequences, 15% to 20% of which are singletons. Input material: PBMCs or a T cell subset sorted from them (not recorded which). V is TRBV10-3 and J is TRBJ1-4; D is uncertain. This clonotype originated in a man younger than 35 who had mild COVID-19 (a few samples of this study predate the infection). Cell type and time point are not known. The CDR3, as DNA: TGTGCCATCAGTGACACGTCTGTTTATAATGAAAAACTGTTTTTT. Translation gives CAISDTSVYNEKLFF.